These 23 T cell receptor beta chains were all obtained from the same sample, sequenced in a study of beta chain features in type 1 diabetes. Expressed TCRB transcripts got sequenced, as all isolated RNA was reverse transcribed. Sequencing was performed with immunoSEQ multiplex PCR; in TCRdb, only in-frame clones are kept and a portion is missing. Of 310,000 or so clones in the sample, roughly 8% were seen once. Sequenced input: central memory CD4+ T cells from blood. The source is a woman younger than 30 in good health.

V gene TRBV25-1 combines with J gene TRBJ2-3; D not certain. V was cut by 0 bases and J by 5 bases, with 6 bases left in between. The CDR3 covers 13 residues. Germline values: CDR1 MGHDK, CDR2 SYGVNS. Written as DNA, the CDR3 is TGTGCCAGCAGTGAATATTCCCAAGATACGCAGTATTTT. Protein: CASSEYSQDTQYF.

This clone has a handful of counts. The chain carries TRBV4-1 and TRBJ2-2; TRBD2 matches 12 bases. This CDR3 is 18 amino acids long. The J segment lost 0 bases and the V segment lost 4 bases, leaving 6 bases of the junction unmatched. In germline, CDR1 is MGHRA, CDR2 YSYEKL. CDR3 nucleotide sequence: TGCGCCAGCAGCCCAGGACTAGCGGGGTTAACGAACACCGGGGAGCTGTTTTTT. It yields the protein CASSPGLAGLTNTGELFF.

This clone was counted a few times. V and J are TRBV28 and TRBJ2-3; D call uncertain. V lost 1 base to trimming and J lost 2 bases, with 10 bases between them. CDR1 MDHEN and CDR2 SYDVKM come from the germline V gene. This CDR3 has 15 amino acids. CDR3 in DNA: TGTGCCAGCAGTTTATTGGCTCTGAACACAGATACGCAGTATTTT. Amino acids: CASSLLALNTDTQYF.

The chain recombines TRBV5-8 with TRBJ1-1, with TRBD1 identical over 8 bases. V was clipped by 2 bases and J by 5 bases; unmatched bases: 5. The germline V gene has CDR1 SGHTS and CDR2 YDEGEE. There are 14 residues in the CDR3. CDR3 protein: CASSFRTGRTEAFF. CDR3 DNA sequence: TGTGCCAGCAGCTTCAGGACAGGGAGAACTGAAGCTTTCTTT.

This chain joins TRBV5-1 and TRBJ1-2, with 7 bases aligning to TRBD1. This CDR3 comprises 16 residues. Germline values: CDR1 SGHRS, CDR2 YFSETQ. After removal of 0 bases from V and 0 bases from J, the junction contained 5 bases not matched to a gene. The CDR3 here is CASSLGQGGANYGYTF. The CDR3 nucleotides read TGCGCCAGCAGCTTGGGACAGGGAGGAGCTAACTATGGCTACACCTTC.

V is TRBV5-1 and J is TRBJ2-1; 9 bases match TRBD2. Per germline, CDR1 SGHRS and CDR2 YFSETQ. The CDR3 has 15 amino acids. Trimming cost V 2 bases and J 4 bases; bases outside gene matches: 4. CDR3: CASSFLAGEYNEQFF. In nucleotides, the CDR3 is TGCGCCAGCAGCTTCTTAGCGGGAGAGTACAATGAGCAGTTCTTC. Based on the CDR3 plus reference TRBV5-1 and TRBJ2-1, the full variable domain is KAGVTQTPRYLIKTRGQQVTLSCSPISGHRSVSWYQQTPGQGLQFLFEYFSETQRNKGNFPGRFSGRQFSNSRSEMNVSTLELGDSALYLCASSFLAGEYNEQFFGPGTRLTVL.

This chain connects TRBV7-2 to TRBJ2-1, with D unclear. Germline V lookup: CDR1 SGHTA, CDR2 FQGNSA. The germline V and J ends were trimmed by 1 base and 7 bases, with 11 bases remaining between them. This CDR3 spans 14 amino acids. CDR3 sequence reads: CASSLVSRSNEQFF. DNA of the CDR3: TGTGCCAGCAGCTTAGTTTCCAGGTCAAATGAGCAGTTCTTC. Full variable domain (remainder filled in from reference TRBV7-2 and TRBJ2-1): GAGVSQSPSNKVTEKGKDVELRCDPISGHTALYWYRQSLGQGLEFLIYFQGNSAPDKSGLPSDRFSAERTGGSVSTLTIQRTQQEDSAVYLCASSLVSRSNEQFFGPGTRLTVL.

The sample holds a few counts of this clone. The chain links TRBV2 to TRBJ1-2; D remains unclear. This CDR3 is 15 amino acids long. Germline V gives CDR1 SNHLY, CDR2 FYNNEI. V gave up 3 bases and J gave up 4 bases, with 15 bases separating them. DNA for the CDR3: TGTGCCAGCAGTGATTTAATGGCAGCCCCCTATGGCTACACCTTC. It is translated as CASSDLMAAPYGYTF.

This clone was observed a few times. The rearrangement links TRBV7-2 to TRBJ1-2, with a possible D match to TRBD1 (6 bases). Germline V gene lookup returns CDR1 SGHTA and CDR2 FQGNSA. The CDR3 loop spans 12 amino acids. The V and J ends lost 3 bases and 6 bases respectively, with 8 bases between them. The CDR3 loop reads CASSFAGDGYTF. DNA for the CDR3: TGTGCCAGCAGCTTTGCAGGGGATGGCTACACCTTC.

This clone has more than one count but fewer than ten. The rearrangement joins TRBV6-1 to TRBJ2-3; tentatively, D is TRBD2 (6 bases). The V end lost 4 bases, the J end lost 2 bases, and 16 bases lay between the germline ends. The germline V gene encodes CDR1 MNHNS and CDR2 SASEGT. CDR3 length: 16 amino acids. The CDR3 loop is CASSARRAGFTDTQYF. The DNA for the CDR3 is TGTGCCAGCAGTGCCCGGAGGGCAGGGTTCACAGATACGCAGTATTTT.

This clone was found a few times. This chain joins TRBV7-8 and TRBJ2-6, with D possibly TRBD1 on 6 matching bases. CDR1 is SGHVS and CDR2 is FQNEAQ in the germline V gene. The ends were cut back, 3 bases at V and 0 bases at J, with 18 bases in the middle. The CDR3 sequence is 19 residues long. As DNA, the CDR3 is TGTGCCAGCAGCTTGTGGGCAGGGGAACAAGGCTCTGGGGCCAACGTCCTGACTTTC. It translates to CASSLWAGEQGSGANVLTF.

Ten or more counts support this clone. The V gene is TRBV29-1, the J gene TRBJ2-7; 8 bases align to TRBD2. With V trimmed by 7 bases and J by 7 bases, 12 bases remained unmatched. The CDR3 totals 13 residues. Germline values: CDR1 SQVTM, CDR2 ANQGSEA. This CDR3 is CSAQGASGGEQYF. CDR3 bases: TGCAGCGCCCAAGGGGCTTCGGGAGGGGAGCAGTACTTC.

This clone was detected a few times. The J gene is TRBJ2-7, the V gene TRBV7-2, with 10 bases fitting TRBD1. The CDR3 has 15 residues. Germline V gene data show CDR1 as SGHTA and CDR2 as FQGNSA. Unmatched junction bases numbered 4, after V lost 2 bases and J lost 3 bases. CDR3 protein: CASSLPGQGIYEQYF. The CDR3 bases are TGTGCCAGCAGCTTACCGGGACAGGGGATCTACGAGCAGTACTTC.

The table lists this clone with a few counts. In the same sample, other DNA sequences code for this CDR3. V usage is TRBV7-2 and J usage is TRBJ2-3, with D uncertain. Germline CDR1 is SGHTA and CDR2 is FQGNSA. V was trimmed by 5 bases and J by 0 bases, leaving 6 bases between them. CDR3 length: 13 residues. CDR3: CASSLPSTDTQYF. The CDR3 DNA reads as TGTGCCAGCAGCCTACCAAGCACAGATACGCAGTATTTT.

This clone has a handful of counts. V gene TRBV6-1 combines with J gene TRBJ2-7, with 8 bases that match TRBD2. The CDR3 is 15 amino acids. J was trimmed by 2 bases and V by 2 bases; bases with no gene match: 5. CDR1 and CDR2 (germline): MNHNS, SASEGT. This CDR3 is CASSEFGGVAYEQYF. The CDR3 DNA reads as TGTGCCAGCAGTGAATTCGGGGGGGTTGCCTACGAGCAGTACTTC.

This clone was picked up a small number of times. The chain couples TRBV15 to TRBJ2-5; 8 nucleotides agree with TRBD1. The CDR3 runs to 15 residues. CDR1 and CDR2 from the germline V gene are LNHNV and YYDKDF (reference sequence). Trimming removed 2 bases from V and 1 base from J; junction bases left unmatched: 3. CDR3 loop: CATSRYTGGQETQYF. The CDR3 DNA follows: TGTGCCACCAGCAGATACACAGGGGGCCAAGAGACCCAGTACTTC. Based on the CDR3 plus reference TRBV15 and TRBJ2-5, the full variable domain is DAMVIQNPRYQVTQFGKPVTLSCSQTLNHNVMYWYQQKSSQAPKLLFHYYDKDFNNEADTPDNFQSRRPNTSFCFLDIRSPGLGDTAMYLCATSRYTGGQETQYFGPGTRLLVL.

This chain uses TRBV7-2 with TRBJ1-3; the D gene is possibly TRBD1 (6 bases). CDR3 size: 17 residues. Germline lookup yields CDR1 SGHTA and CDR2 FQGNSA. V shed 2 bases and J shed 0 bases, with 14 bases lying between them. CDR3 sequence: CASSLPRDISSGNTIYF. CDR3 DNA sequence: TGTGCCAGCAGCTTACCAAGGGACATCAGCTCTGGAAACACCATATATTTT.

Regarding this clone: Other nucleotide sequences in the sample specify the same CDR3. This rearrangement joins TRBV7-3 to TRBJ2-1; 15 nucleotides match TRBD2. J lost 7 bases, V lost 3 bases, and 4 bases had no gene match. The germline gives CDR1 SGHTA, CDR2 FQGTGA. This CDR3 is 16 amino acids long. The CDR3 spells CASSLGLAGGSNEQFF. In nucleotides, the CDR3 is TGTGCCAGCAGCTTGGGACTAGCGGGAGGAAGTAATGAGCAGTTCTTC.

This clone was observed a few times. The genes are TRBV5-4 and TRBJ2-1; tentative D call: TRBD2 (6 bases). The ends were cut back, 6 bases at V and 2 bases at J, with 15 bases in the middle. Germline V gene data show CDR1 as SGHNT and CDR2 as YYREEE (reference sequence). This CDR3 region has 15 residues. CDR3 region: CASTQSGGTYNEQFF. Here the CDR3 DNA reads TGTGCCAGCACCCAATCCGGCGGGACCTACAATGAGCAGTTCTTC.

This clone was detected many times. The V and J genes are TRBV5-1 and TRBJ2-1, with 7 bases matching TRBD2. The CDR3 extends over 15 amino acids. Germline V gene sequence: CDR1 SGHRS, CDR2 YFSETQ. V trimming: 5 bases; J trimming: 3 bases; junction bases outside the gene matches: 8. The CDR3 coding sequence is TGCGCCAGCAGACCGCTAGCGGCTAACTACAATGAGCAGTTCTTC. Amino acids: CASRPLAANYNEQFF.

This sequence joins TRBV27 and TRBJ2-3, with 7 bases aligning to TRBD2. J gave up 6 bases and V 7 bases, and 10 bases lay outside the gene matches. Germline assignment: CDR1 MNHEY and CDR2 SMNVEV (reference sequence). CDR3 size: 14 residues. CDR3 residues: CASKAGLRMDTQYF. The CDR3 DNA reads as TGTGCCAGCAAAGCGGGACTCCGGATGGATACGCAGTATTTT.

The table lists this clone with a few counts. The chain links TRBV2 to TRBJ2-1; 9 nucleotides line up with TRBD1. The CDR3 length is 14 residues. The germline V gene has CDR1 SNHLY and CDR2 FYNNEI. V lost 6 bases, J lost 9 bases, and 9 bases stayed unmatched. The CDR3 sequence is CASSVDRGFVEQFF. CDR3 sequence (DNA): TGTGCCAGCAGCGTCGACAGGGGGTTCGTTGAGCAGTTCTTC.

This clone was counted many times. CDR3 region: CASIPERREVVDEQFF. The CDR3 nucleotides read TGTGCCAGCATCCCGGAGCGGCGGGAGGTTGTGGATGAGCAGTTCTTC. The chain joins TRBV21-1 to TRBJ2-1; the table's D call of TRBD2 was not tested on the DNA. TRBV21-1 has pseudogene status. The CDR3 length is 16 residues.